The 3 T cell receptor beta chains below were found in one sample sequenced in a study of OX40 agonist ivuxolimab in advanced cancers. The method was the immunoSEQ multiplex PCR assay. TCRdb provides this immuneACCESS table in a form limited to in-frame rearrangements. Some clones are lacking; in checked studies, under half of them reflect an unresolved V gene, and why the rest are absent is not known. Within this sample are some 64,000 clones, with 80% to 95% of them counted one time only. Roughly 25% of the sample is in the top ten clones. The sequencing here drew on CD4+ or CD8+ T cells sorted from blood, taken in a trial of the OX40 agonist ivuxolimab. The receptors were gathered from an adult with an advanced solid tumor such as melanoma, head and neck, liver or kidney cancer.

The chain recombines TRBV7-9 with TRBJ2-7; TRBD2 agrees at 8 bases. Looked up from germline, CDR1 is SEHNR and CDR2 is FQNEAQ (reference sequence). V trimming: 5 bases; J trimming: 6 bases; junction bases outside the gene matches: 12. CDR3 length: 15 amino acids. In DNA form, the CDR3 reads TGTGCCAGCAGCACGCTACTAAGCGGGAGCTTCGAGCAGTACTTC. It codes for CASSTLLSGSFEQYF.

This sequence joins TRBV7-9 and TRBJ2-7; D is possibly TRBD1 (6 bases). There are 14 residues in the CDR3. CDR1 SEHNR and CDR2 FQNEAQ come from the germline V gene (reference sequence). V was clipped by 5 bases and J by 6 bases, with 17 bases between them. DNA for the CDR3: TGTGCCAGCAGCCTCCCGGACAGTTTTTCCGAGCAGTACTTC. Protein product: CASSLPDSFSEQYF.

V is TRBV6-9 and J is TRBJ1-1; D remains unclear. Trimming took 6 bases from V and 0 from J, leaving 8 bases between them. CDR3 size: 13 residues. CDR1 MNHGY and CDR2 SVAAGI come from the germline V gene. The CDR3 loop reads CASSGGMNTEAFF. The CDR3 bases are TGTGCCAGCAGCGGCGGCATGAACACTGAAGCTTTCTTT.